This TCR beta chain comes out of a study of shared clonotypes between healthy human individuals. An even split of each subset's genomic DNA across several immunoSEQ plates was performed. Some clones are missing from TCRdb's copy, which holds only in-frame ones; the method was immunoSEQ multiplex PCR. Here the sample spans some 500,000 clones, over 60% being singletons. CDR3 length equals 15 residues. Germline values: CDR1 SGDLS, CDR2 YYNGEE. With 0 bases removed from V and 3 bases from J, the gap between germline ends came to 10 bases. The rearrangement joins TRBV9 to TRBJ1-5; weak D call: TRBD1 (5 bases). This receptor was obtained from a woman between 40 and 55 years old in good health. Some clones in this sample may be carry-over from other donors' samples. Sequencing used PBMCs. CDR3 sequence: CASSVGAGDNQPQHF. DNA of the CDR3: TGTGCCAGCAGCGTAGGAGCGGGGGACAATCAGCCCCAGCATTTT.